A single sample gave rise to the 21 T cell receptor beta chains below, sequenced in a study of human T cells and chemical hapten exposure. Time point described: patch test 2, 6 weeks after DPC sensitization. Treatment in this sample: therapeutic diphenylcyclopropenone sensitization with weekly scalp DPC. TCRdb re-derived calls from the RACE reads in MiXCR, one entry per CDR3 protein. The sample has tens of thousands of distinct CDR3 sequences; 9.5% to 13% are singletons. The sequences come from whole blood, collected in connection with sensitization to the hapten diphenylcyclopropenone (DPC). These receptors were collected from a woman aged 25 to 39 with alopecia areata. Some clones in this sample may be carry-over from other donors' samples.

This clonotype was seen more than once but under ten times. CDR3 sequence: CASSTADRGIGSPLHF. CDR3 coding DNA: TGTGCCAGCAGCACGGCTGACAGGGGGATTGGTTCACCCCTCCACTTT. The V gene is TRBV6-1, the J gene TRBJ1-6; TRBD1 agrees at 9 bases. Germline trimming cut 6 bases from V and 9 bases from J; bases unmatched to any gene: 12. The germline CDR1 and CDR2 sequences are MNHNS and SASEGT. CDR3 length equals 16 residues.

The sample holds a few counts of this clonotype. This sequence joins TRBV5-4 and TRBJ1-3; TRBD1 matches 7 bases. V lost 2 bases to trimming and J lost 1 base; unmatched junction nucleotides: 3. This CDR3 region has 15 residues. CDR1 is SGHNT, CDR2 YYREEE, per germline (reference sequence). CDR3 sequence (DNA): TGTGCCAGCAGCTTACCACAGGGGTCTGGAAACACCATATATTTT. Translation gives CASSLPQGSGNTIYF. The full variable domain, with the rest looked up from reference TRBV5-4 and TRBJ1-3, is ETGVTQSPTHLIKTRGQQVTLRCSSQSGHNTVSWYQQALGQGPQFIFQYYREEENGRGNFPPRFSGLQFPNYSSELNVNALELDDSALYLCASSLPQGSGNTIYFGEGSWLTVV.

The table lists this clonotype with many counts. The chain couples TRBV9 to TRBJ2-1; 7 bases are a match to TRBD2. After removal of 4 bases from V and 4 bases from J, the junction contained 11 bases not matched to a gene. This CDR3 has 16 residues. Per germline, CDR1 SGDLS and CDR2 YYNGEE. The CDR3 bases are TGTGCCAGCAGCCCCAGTGGAAGCGGGGTTTACAATGAGCAGTTCTTC. It codes for CASSPSGSGVYNEQFF. Complete variable domain (other parts from reference TRBV9 and TRBJ2-1): DSGVTQTPKHLITATGQRVTLRCSPRSGDLSVYWYQQSLDQGLQFLIQYYNGEERAKGNILERFSAQQFPDLHSELNLSSLELGDSALYFCASSPSGSGVYNEQFFGPGTRLTVL.

This clonotype was counted at least ten times. V and J are TRBV12-3 or TRBV12-4 and TRBJ2-3; 10 bases fit TRBD1. The CDR3 has 17 residues. V shed 3 bases, J shed 2 bases, and the junction held 8 bases outside the gene matches. CDR3 coding DNA: TGTGCCAGCAGTTTGGTGGTTGGGACAGGGGCCACAGATACGCAGTATTTT. Translation gives CASSLVVGTGATDTQYF.

This clonotype has just a few counts. V usage is TRBV7-2 and J usage is TRBJ1-4; a possible D gene is TRBD1 (6 bases). The CDR3 extends over 14 amino acids. Trimming stripped 5 bases from V and 8 bases from J, with 15 bases between. Germline CDR1 is SGHTA and CDR2 is FQGNSA. The CDR3 nucleotides are TGTGCCAGCAGCCGACTGGGGGCGGGGGAAAAACTGTTTTTT. This translates into CASSRLGAGEKLFF.

The sample holds a few counts of this clonotype. The CDR3 here is CASRYSGQGAIEKLFF. The DNA for the CDR3 is TGTGCCAGCAGATACTCGGGACAGGGGGCTATTGAAAAACTGTTTTTT. The chain couples TRBV12-3 or TRBV12-4 to TRBJ1-4, with TRBD1 identical over 12 bases. CDR3 length: 16 residues. Unmatched junction bases numbered 9, after V lost 6 bases and J lost 7 bases.

The CDR3, as DNA: TGTGCCAGCAGTTACTGGGACACCGCGAACACCGGGGAGCTGTTTTTT. It translates to CASSYWDTANTGELFF. This chain links TRBV6-2 or TRBV6-3 with TRBJ2-2; D might be TRBD1 (6 bases). Trimming took off 1 base at V and 0 bases at J, with 9 bases between the two ends. The CDR3 runs to 16 residues. Germline values: CDR1 MNHEY, CDR2 SVGEGT.

The genes are TRBV25-1 and TRBJ1-1; D possibly corresponds to TRBD1 (5 bases). V lost 7 bases and J lost 3, with 12 bases in between. CDR1 and CDR2 from the germline V gene are MGHDK and SYGVNS. CDR3 length: 13 amino acids. The CDR3 nucleotides are TGTGCCAGCAACGAAGGGGAATACACTGAAGCTTTCTTT. This translates into CASNEGEYTEAFF.

This clonotype was observed many times. The chain employs TRBV19 and TRBJ2-1; tentative D call: TRBD2 (6 bases). V lost 9 bases, J lost 3 bases, and 15 bases lay in between. CDR3 length: 14 amino acids. Germline assignment: CDR1 LNHDA and CDR2 SQIVND (reference sequence). For the CDR3, the DNA is TGTGCCAGCCGGCGGACGGGAGACTACAATGAGCAGTTCTTC. As protein: CASRRTGDYNEQFF.

This clonotype has just one count. This may stem from a read error, because a much larger clone lies one nucleotide away. The chain uses TRBV7-8 and TRBJ2-5; D might be TRBD1 or TRBD2, each matching 6 bases. The germline V gene encodes CDR1 SGHVS and CDR2 FQNEAQ. This CDR3 is 13 amino acids long. Trimming took off 5 bases at V and 4 bases at J, with 11 bases between the two ends. CDR3: CASSGGHIETQYF. The CDR3 DNA is TGTGCCAGCAGCGGGGGGCACATAGAGACCCAGTACTTC.

On this clonotype: A much larger clone differs from this one at a single base, so this may be a read error. The V and J genes are TRBV10-3 and TRBJ1-5, with D possibly TRBD1 on 6 matching bases. CDR1 ENHRY and CDR2 SYGVKD come from the germline V gene. The CDR3 is 14 amino acids. The CDR3 sequence is CAIKSDSLNQPRHF. CDR3 in DNA: TGTGCCATCAAGTCGGACAGCCTCAATCAGCCCCGGCATTTT.

This clonotype was found many times. The chain couples TRBV6-5 to TRBJ1-2, with D unclear. The V gene's germline CDR1 is MNHEY and CDR2 SVGAGI. Between the trimmed V and J ends, which lost 10 bases and 3 bases, there was a span of 12 bases. This CDR3 region has 12 residues. Here the CDR3 DNA reads TGTGCCACCCGGTACTCCGACTATGGCTACACCTTC. Encoded protein: CATRYSDYGYTF.

V gene TRBV12-3 or TRBV12-4 combines with J gene TRBJ1-6, with D possibly TRBD1 on 5 matching bases. The CDR3 extends over 14 amino acids. V was trimmed by 4 bases and J by 9 bases, leaving 13 bases between them. CDR3 sequence reads: CASSSGTQVSPLHF. The DNA of the CDR3 is TGTGCCAGCAGTTCCGGGACCCAAGTTTCACCCCTCCACTTT.

This clonotype was found many times. V and J are TRBV2 and TRBJ1-6, with 8 bases identical to TRBD1. Germline CDR1 is SNHLY and CDR2 is FYNNEI. The V segment lost 6 bases and the J segment 0 bases; nucleotides outside the gene matches: 4. This CDR3 has 16 amino acids. The CDR3 DNA is TGTGCCAGCAGCCTACAGGGGGTCTCCTATAATTCACCCCTCCACTTT. Translated: CASSLQGVSYNSPLHF. The entire variable domain, with the rest obtained from reference TRBV2 and TRBJ1-6, is as follows: EPEVTQTPSHQVTQMGQEVILRCVPISNHLYFYWYRQILGQKVEFLVSFYNNEISEKSEIFDDQFSVERPDGSNFTLKIRSTKLEDSAMYFCASSLQGVSYNSPLHFGNGTRLTVT.

This clonotype was recorded many times. V and J are TRBV7-8 and TRBJ1-1; D gene unclear. Trimming cost V 2 bases and J 8 bases, with 12 bases left between them. Germline CDR1 reads SGHVS; CDR2 reads FQNEAQ. The CDR3 runs to 13 residues. CDR3 in amino acids: CASSLISGREAFF. The CDR3 DNA follows: TGTGCCAGCAGCTTAATCTCCGGCAGGGAAGCTTTCTTT.

This clonotype has at least ten counts. The gene calls are TRBV4-3 and TRBJ1-2; 8 positions match TRBD1. J gave up 8 bases and V 0 bases, and 8 bases lay outside the gene matches. The CDR3 loop spans 15 amino acids. Germline V gene lookup returns CDR1 LGHNA and CDR2 YSLEER. CDR3 sequence (DNA): TGCGCCAGCAGCCAAGACCCCACAGGGGGGGGAGGCTACACCTTC. This gives the protein CASSQDPTGGGGYTF.

CDR3 DNA: TGTGCCAGCAGTCCCCCCGGTCCGGATAATCTTCCCGATACGCAGTATTTT. The encoded protein is CASSPPGPDNLPDTQYF. The chain recombines TRBV6-2 or TRBV6-3 with TRBJ2-3; D call uncertain. This CDR3 has 17 amino acids. Per germline, CDR1 MNHEY and CDR2 SVGEGT. Trimming took off 5 bases at V and 6 bases at J, with 24 bases between the two ends.

This clonotype has a count of ten or more. The chain carries TRBV15 and TRBJ2-1, with 10 positions matching TRBD2. Germline CDR1 reads LNHNV; CDR2 reads YYDKDF (reference sequence). The CDR3 sequence is 17 residues long. Germline trimming cut 0 bases from V and 2 bases from J; bases unmatched to any gene: 4. Here the CDR3 reads CATSRDLSGGPYNEQFF. CDR3 nucleotide sequence: TGTGCCACCAGCAGAGACCTTAGCGGGGGGCCCTACAATGAGCAGTTCTTC. The whole variable domain, remainder taken from reference TRBV15 and TRBJ2-1, is DAMVIQNPRYQVTQFGKPVTLSCSQTLNHNVMYWYQQKSSQAPKLLFHYYDKDFNNEADTPDNFQSRRPNTSFCFLDIRSPGLGDTAMYLCATSRDLSGGPYNEQFFGPGTRLTVL.

This clonotype was detected ten times or more. One end of the junction fails to match germline, which may point to a read error. The chain combines TRBV7-2 with TRBJ2-3, with 8 nucleotides matching TRBD2. CDR3 length equals 11 residues. Germline V gene lookup returns CDR1 SGHTA and CDR2 FQGNSA. Here the CDR3 DNA reads TGTGCCAGCAGCTTAGGGGGACTAGTGAATTTT. It is translated as CASSLGGLVNF.

This clonotype appeared many times. This chain joins TRBV20-1 and TRBJ2-1, with 11 bases matching TRBD2. The V and J ends lost 5 bases and 4 bases, in that order; junction bases with no gene match: 4. The CDR3 totals 14 residues. Germline V gene data show CDR1 as DFQATT and CDR2 as SNEGSKA (reference sequence). The CDR3 bases are TGCAGTGCTCCACTAGCGGGAGTATACAATGAGCAGTTCTTC. Its protein is CSAPLAGVYNEQFF.

This clonotype has ten or more counts. This chain connects TRBV11-3 to TRBJ1-5; TRBD1 aligns across 8 bases. The germline CDR1 and CDR2 sequences are SGHNT and YENEEA. The CDR3 is 14 residues long. The trim removed 5 bases at V and 1 base at J, leaving 1 base unmatched. CDR3 nucleotide sequence: TGTGCCAGCAGCCGGACAGGGAGCAATCAGCCCCAGCATTTT. Its translation: CASSRTGSNQPQHF. Filled out from reference TRBV11-3 and TRBJ1-5, the complete variable domain reads EAGVVQSPRYKIIEKKQPVAFWCNPISGHNTLYWYLQNLGQGPELLIRYENEEAVDDSQLPKDRFSAERLKGVDSTLKIQPAELGDSAVYLCASSRTGSNQPQHFGDGTRLSIL.